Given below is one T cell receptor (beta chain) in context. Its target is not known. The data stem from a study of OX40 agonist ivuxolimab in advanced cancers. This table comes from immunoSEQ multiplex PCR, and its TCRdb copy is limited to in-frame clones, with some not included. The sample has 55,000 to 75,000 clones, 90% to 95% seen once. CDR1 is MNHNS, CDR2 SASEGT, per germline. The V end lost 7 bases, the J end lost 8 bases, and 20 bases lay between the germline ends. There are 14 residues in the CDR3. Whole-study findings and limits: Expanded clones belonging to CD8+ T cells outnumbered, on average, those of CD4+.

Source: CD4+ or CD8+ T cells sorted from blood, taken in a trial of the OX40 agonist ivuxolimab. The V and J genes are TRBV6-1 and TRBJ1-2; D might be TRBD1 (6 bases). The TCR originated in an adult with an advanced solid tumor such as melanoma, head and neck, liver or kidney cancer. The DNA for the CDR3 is TGTGCCAGCACCCCTGGGGGGCCCGCGTGGGGCTACACCTTC. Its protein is CASTPGGPAWGYTF.